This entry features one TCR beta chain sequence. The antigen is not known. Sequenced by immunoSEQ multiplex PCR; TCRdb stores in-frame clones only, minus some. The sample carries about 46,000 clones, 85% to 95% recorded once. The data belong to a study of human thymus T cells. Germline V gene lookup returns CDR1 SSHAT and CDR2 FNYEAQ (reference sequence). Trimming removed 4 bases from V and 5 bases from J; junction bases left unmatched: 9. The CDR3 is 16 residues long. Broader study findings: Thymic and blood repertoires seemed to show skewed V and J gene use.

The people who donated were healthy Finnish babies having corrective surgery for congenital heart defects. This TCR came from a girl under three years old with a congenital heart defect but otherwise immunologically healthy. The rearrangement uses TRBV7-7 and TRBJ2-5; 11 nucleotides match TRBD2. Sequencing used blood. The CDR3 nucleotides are TGTGCCAGCAGCTCAATAGCGGGAGGGAGGTTGGAGACCCAGTACTTC. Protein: CASSSIAGGRLETQYF.